This record covers a single T cell receptor beta chain. Its specificity is not known. The junction had 5 bases not matched to a gene; V was cut back by 3 bases and J by 3 bases. There are 15 residues in the CDR3. From germline, CDR1 is SGHDN and CDR2 FVKESK. The sample comes from a study of T cells in Graves' hyperthyroidism and ophthalmopathy. Study results and caveats: Among clonotypes expanded in thyroid above 0.001, most were also found in blood.

The source material, RNA transcripts, was used to amplify TCR beta CDR3 regions. The TCR CDR3 first-round RT-PCR relied on the HTBI primer set. TCRdb reprocessed the multiplex PCR reads with MiXCR, giving one entry per CDR3 protein. The sample holds about 640,000 distinct CDR3 sequences; less than 45% are singletons and the top ten take 6.5% to 9%. This TCR derives from an adult man with Graves' disease, either hyperthyroidism or ophthalmopathy (not recorded which). The chain carries TRBV14 and TRBJ1-1; 9 nucleotides line up with TRBD1. Sequences were obtained from peripheral blood or thyroid tissue (not recorded which). As DNA, the CDR3 is TGTGCCAGCAGCCATCGGACAGGGGCGTACACTGAAGCTTTCTTT. It specifies CASSHRTGAYTEAFF.